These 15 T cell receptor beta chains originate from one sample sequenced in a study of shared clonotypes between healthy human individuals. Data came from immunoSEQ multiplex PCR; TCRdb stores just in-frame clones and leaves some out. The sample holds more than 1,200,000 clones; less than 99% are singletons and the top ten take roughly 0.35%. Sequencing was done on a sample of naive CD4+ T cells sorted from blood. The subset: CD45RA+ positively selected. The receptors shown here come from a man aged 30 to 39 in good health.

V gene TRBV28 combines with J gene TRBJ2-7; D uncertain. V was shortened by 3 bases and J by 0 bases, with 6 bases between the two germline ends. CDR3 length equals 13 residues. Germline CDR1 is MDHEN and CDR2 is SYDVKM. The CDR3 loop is CASSFFISYEQYF. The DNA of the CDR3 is TGTGCCAGCAGTTTTTTTATCTCCTACGAGCAGTACTTC.

The chain's CDR3 is CASSLTGRSTGNTIYF. The CDR3 nucleotides are TGTGCCAGCAGCTTAACGGGACGGAGCACTGGAAACACCATATATTTT. This chain uses TRBV7-3 with TRBJ1-3; maybe TRBD1 (5 bases). The CDR3 extends over 16 amino acids. Trimming cost V 0 bases and J 2 bases, with 11 bases left between them. Germline CDR1 and CDR2: SGHTA and FQGTGA.

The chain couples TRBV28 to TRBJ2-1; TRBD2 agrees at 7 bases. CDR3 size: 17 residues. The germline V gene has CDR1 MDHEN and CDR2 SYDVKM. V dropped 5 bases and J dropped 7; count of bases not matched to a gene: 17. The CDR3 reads CASSPAPTSPLGNEQFF. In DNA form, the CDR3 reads TGTGCCAGCAGTCCCGCCCCGACTAGCCCACTGGGAAATGAGCAGTTCTTC.

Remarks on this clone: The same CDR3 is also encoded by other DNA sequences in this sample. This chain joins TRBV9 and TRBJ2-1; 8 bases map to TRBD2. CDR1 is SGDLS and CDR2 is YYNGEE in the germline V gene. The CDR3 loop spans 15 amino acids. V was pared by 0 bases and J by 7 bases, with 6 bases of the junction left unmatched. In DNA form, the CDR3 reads TGTGCCAGCAGCGTAGCGGGAGGGCCGCGGAATGAGCAGTTCTTC. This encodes CASSVAGGPRNEQFF. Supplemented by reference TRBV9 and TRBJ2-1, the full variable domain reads DSGVTQTPKHLITATGQRVTLRCSPRSGDLSVYWYQQSLDQGLQFLIQYYNGEERAKGNILERFSAQQFPDLHSELNLSSLELGDSALYFCASSVAGGPRNEQFFGPGTRLTVL.

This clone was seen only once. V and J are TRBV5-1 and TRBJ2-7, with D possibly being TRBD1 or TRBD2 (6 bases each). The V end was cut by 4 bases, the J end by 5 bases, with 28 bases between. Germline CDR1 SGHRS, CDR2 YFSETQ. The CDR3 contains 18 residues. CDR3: CASSLKVGGGTIRDEQYF. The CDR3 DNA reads TGCGCCAGCAGCCTGAAGGTCGGAGGGGGGACGATTCGCGACGAGCAGTACTTC. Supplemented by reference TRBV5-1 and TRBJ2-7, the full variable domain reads KAGVTQTPRYLIKTRGQQVTLSCSPISGHRSVSWYQQTPGQGLQFLFEYFSETQRNKGNFPGRFSGRQFSNSRSEMNVSTLELGDSALYLCASSLKVGGGTIRDEQYFGPGTRLTVT.

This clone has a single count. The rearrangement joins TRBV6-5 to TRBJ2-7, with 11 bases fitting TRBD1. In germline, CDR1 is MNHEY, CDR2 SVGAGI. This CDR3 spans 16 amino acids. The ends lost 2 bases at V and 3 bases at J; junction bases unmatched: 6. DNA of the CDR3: TGTGCCAGCAGTTACATGGATGGGACAGGGGGCTACGAGCAGTACTTC. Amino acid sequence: CASSYMDGTGGYEQYF.

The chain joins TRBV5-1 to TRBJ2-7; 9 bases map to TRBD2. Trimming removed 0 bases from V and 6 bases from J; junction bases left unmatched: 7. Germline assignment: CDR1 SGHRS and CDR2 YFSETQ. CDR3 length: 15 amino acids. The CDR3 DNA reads TGCGCCAGCAGCTTGGACCCTAGCGGGGCCCGCGAGCAGTACTTC. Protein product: CASSLDPSGAREQYF.

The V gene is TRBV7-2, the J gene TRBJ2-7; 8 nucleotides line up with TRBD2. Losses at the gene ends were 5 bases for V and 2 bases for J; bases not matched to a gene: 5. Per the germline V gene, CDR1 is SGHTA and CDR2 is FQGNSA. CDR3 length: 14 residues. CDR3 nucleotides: TGTGCCAGCAGCCCAAATAGCGGGACCTACGAGCAGTACTTC. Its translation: CASSPNSGTYEQYF.

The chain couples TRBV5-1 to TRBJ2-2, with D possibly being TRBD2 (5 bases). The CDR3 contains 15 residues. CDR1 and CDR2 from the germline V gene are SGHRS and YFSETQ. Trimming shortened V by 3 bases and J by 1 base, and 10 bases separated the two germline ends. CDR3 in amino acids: CASSSGSRNTGELFF. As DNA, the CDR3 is TGCGCCAGCAGCTCGGGATCGAGGAACACCGGGGAGCTGTTTTTT.

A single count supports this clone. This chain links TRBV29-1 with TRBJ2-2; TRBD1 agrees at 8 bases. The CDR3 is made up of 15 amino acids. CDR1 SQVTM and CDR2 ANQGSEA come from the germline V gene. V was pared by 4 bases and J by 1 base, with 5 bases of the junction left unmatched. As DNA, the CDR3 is TGCAGCGTTGCCTCCGGGACAGGGAACACCGGGGAGCTGTTTTTT. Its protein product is CSVASGTGNTGELFF.

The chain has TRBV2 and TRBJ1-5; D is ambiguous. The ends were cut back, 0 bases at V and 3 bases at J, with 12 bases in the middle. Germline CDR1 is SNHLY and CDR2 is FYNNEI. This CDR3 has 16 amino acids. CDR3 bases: TGTGCCAGCAGTGAAGCGTCCCCGGCAGTCAATCAGCCCCAGCATTTT. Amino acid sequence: CASSEASPAVNQPQHF.

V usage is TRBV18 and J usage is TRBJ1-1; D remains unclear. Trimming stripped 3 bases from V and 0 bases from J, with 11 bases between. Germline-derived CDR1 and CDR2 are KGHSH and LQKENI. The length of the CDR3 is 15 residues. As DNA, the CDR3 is TGTGCCAGCTCACCGAGAAGGGAAATGAACACTGAAGCTTTCTTT. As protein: CASSPRREMNTEAFF.

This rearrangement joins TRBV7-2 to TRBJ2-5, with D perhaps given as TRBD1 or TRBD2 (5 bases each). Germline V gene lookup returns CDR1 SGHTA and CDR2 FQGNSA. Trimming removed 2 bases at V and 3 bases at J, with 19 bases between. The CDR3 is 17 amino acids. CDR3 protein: CASSLSPGTVNEETQYF. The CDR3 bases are TGTGCCAGCAGCTTATCCCCCGGGACGGTAAACGAAGAGACCCAGTACTTC. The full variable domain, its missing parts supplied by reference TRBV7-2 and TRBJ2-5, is GAGVSQSPSNKVTEKGKDVELRCDPISGHTALYWYRQSLGQGLEFLIYFQGNSAPDKSGLPSDRFSAERTGGSVSTLTIQRTQQEDSAVYLCASSLSPGTVNEETQYFGPGTRLLVL.

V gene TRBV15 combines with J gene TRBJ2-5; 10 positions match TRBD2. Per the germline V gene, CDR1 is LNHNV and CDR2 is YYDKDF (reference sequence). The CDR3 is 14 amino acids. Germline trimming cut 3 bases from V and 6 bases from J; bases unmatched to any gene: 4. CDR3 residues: CATSSSGRGKTQYF. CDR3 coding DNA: TGTGCCACCAGCAGCAGCGGGAGGGGAAAGACCCAGTACTTC.

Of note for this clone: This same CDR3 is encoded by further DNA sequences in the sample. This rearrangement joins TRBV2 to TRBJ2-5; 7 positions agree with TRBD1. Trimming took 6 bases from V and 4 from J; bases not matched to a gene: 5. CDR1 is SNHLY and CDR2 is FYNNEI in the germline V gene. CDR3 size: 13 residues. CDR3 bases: TGTGCCAGCAGCGACCGGGACAGAGAGACCCAGTACTTC. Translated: CASSDRDRETQYF.